The T cell receptor beta chain under discussion was sequenced for a study of blood T cell repertoires in COVID-19. About the study: The United States, Italy and Spain provided the acute and convalescent COVID-19 samples. T cells, B-cell-depleted T cells, or PBMCs supplied cDNA or gDNA.

Per the original data handling: Reference gene primers were amplified, and this amplification served to estimate nucleated cell counts. TCRdb keeps only in-frame clones here, not all; method: immunoSEQ multiplex PCR. For V, J and clone size, that table is used; D and trimming come from the DNA. Of about 68,000 clones in the sample, over 65% were seen once. This CDR3 contains 18 residues. V lost 1 base to trimming and J lost 0 bases; unmatched junction nucleotides: 7. Germline CDR1 and CDR2: SGDLS and YYNGEE. Sequenced input: peripheral blood. The chain links TRBV9 to TRBJ2-6, with 7 bases fitting TRBD1. The TCR originated in a human donor in a cohort sampled during active COVID-19. The CDR3 DNA reads TGTGCCAGCAGCGTATCTGGGACAGCTTCCTCTGGGGCCAACGTCCTGACTTTC. Protein product: CASSVSGTASSGANVLTF.